Below are 14 T cell receptor beta chains sequenced from a single sample in a study of blood T cell repertoires in COVID-19. Sequenced by immunoSEQ multiplex PCR; TCRdb stores in-frame clones only, minus some. Here the sample spans over 25,000 clones, approximately 91% being singletons. The sample was peripheral blood. These receptors came from a human donor with active COVID-19. The donor label of this sample is uncertain.

The chain uses TRBV7-3 and TRBJ2-2; weak D call: TRBD2 (6 bases). Germline assignment: CDR1 SGHTA and CDR2 FQGTGA. This CDR3 contains 15 residues. Trimming cost V 5 bases and J 2 bases, with 12 bases left between them. The CDR3 loop reads CASSPPGTNTGELFF. The DNA for the CDR3 is TGTGCCAGCAGCCCACCCGGGACTAACACCGGGGAGCTGTTTTTT.

This clone has more than one count but fewer than ten. The V gene is TRBV30, the J gene TRBJ2-2, with TRBD1 matching over 10 bases. V shed 5 bases, J shed 5 bases, and the junction held 11 bases outside the gene matches. CDR1 GTSNPN and CDR2 SVGIG come from the germline V gene (reference sequence). The CDR3 consists of 16 residues. The CDR3 reads CAWGHRDRGQTGELFF. The CDR3 DNA sequence: TGTGCCTGGGGTCACCGGGACAGGGGACAGACCGGGGAGCTGTTTTTT.

V is TRBV5-4 and J is TRBJ2-1; no firm D call. The CDR3 consists of 13 residues. Trimming cost V 7 bases and J 0 bases, with 8 bases left between them. The V gene's germline CDR1 is SGHNT and CDR2 YYREEE (reference sequence). The CDR3 spells CASFGPSYNEQFF. CDR3 bases: TGTGCCAGCTTCGGTCCCTCCTACAATGAGCAGTTCTTC.

The gene calls are TRBV9 and TRBJ1-4; 9 positions agree with TRBD1. The CDR3 length is 17 residues. Looked up from germline, CDR1 is SGDLS and CDR2 is YYNGEE. With V trimmed by 4 bases and J by 1 base, 8 bases remained unmatched. The CDR3: CASSLQGAPGTNEKLFF. The CDR3, as DNA: TGTGCCAGCAGCCTACAGGGGGCGCCGGGAACTAATGAAAAACTGTTTTTT.

This clone was counted a single time. V is TRBV6-4 and J is TRBJ2-3; D gene ambiguous. This CDR3 has 13 residues. V was cut by 0 bases and J by 2 bases, with 3 bases left in between. Germline CDR1 and CDR2: MRHNA and SNTAGT. The DNA for the CDR3 is TGTGCCAGCAGTGACTCACTCACAGATACGCAGTATTTT. Encoded protein: CASSDSLTDTQYF.

The V gene is TRBV19, the J gene TRBJ2-7; 9 bases line up with TRBD1. The CDR3 loop spans 17 amino acids. V lost 6 bases and J lost 4; bases outside the gene matches: 16. Germline assignment: CDR1 LNHDA and CDR2 SQIVND (reference sequence). CDR3 amino acids: CASSPDRGAASWYEQYF. CDR3 sequence (DNA): TGTGCCAGTAGCCCTGACAGGGGGGCCGCTAGCTGGTACGAGCAGTACTTC.

V gene TRBV7-9 combines with J gene TRBJ2-2; 8 bases line up with TRBD1. Looked up from germline, CDR1 is SEHNR and CDR2 is FQNEAQ (reference sequence). The V and J ends lost 5 bases and 0 bases, in that order; junction bases with no gene match: 14. This CDR3 spans 19 amino acids. The CDR3 here is CASSRRIWAQGANTGELFF. Here the CDR3 DNA reads TGTGCCAGCAGCCGAAGAATTTGGGCACAGGGGGCGAACACCGGGGAGCTGTTTTTT.

The rearrangement joins TRBV19 to TRBJ2-7, with D perhaps matching TRBD1 (6 bases). The CDR3 consists of 13 residues. V gave up 10 bases and J gave up 0 bases, with 13 bases separating them. The germline gives CDR1 LNHDA, CDR2 SQIVND (reference sequence). The CDR3 reads CAKPTGPSYEQYF. The CDR3 DNA reads TGTGCCAAGCCGACAGGACCCTCCTACGAGCAGTACTTC.

The chain joins TRBV18 to TRBJ1-4; perhaps TRBD1 as D (5 bases). Trimming removed 2 bases at V and 0 bases at J, with 7 bases between. This CDR3 has 15 residues. The germline gives CDR1 KGHSH, CDR2 LQKENI. In nucleotides, the CDR3 is TGTGCCAGCTCACCAGGGGCCGCAACTAATGAAAAACTGTTTTTT. Its translation is CASSPGAATNEKLFF. The entire variable domain, with the rest obtained from reference TRBV18 and TRBJ1-4, is as follows: NAGVMQNPRHLVRRRGQEARLRCSPMKGHSHVYWYRQLPEEGLKFMVYLQKENIIDESGMPKERFSAEFPKEGPSILRIQQVVRGDSAAYFCASSPGAATNEKLFFGSGTQLSVL.

This rearrangement joins TRBV7-3 to TRBJ2-7; maybe TRBD2 (6 bases). This CDR3 is 11 amino acids long. CDR1 is SGHTA and CDR2 is FQGTGA in the germline V gene. Trimming took off 4 bases at V and 7 bases at J, with 8 bases between the two ends. For the CDR3, the DNA is TGTGCCAGCAGCTCGGGAGAAGAGCAGTACTTC. Residues: CASSSGEEQYF.

For the CDR3, the DNA is TGTGCCAGCAGCGTAGAGGGGCGGGGGCATGAAAAACTGTTTTTT. It yields the protein CASSVEGRGHEKLFF. The chain employs TRBV9 and TRBJ1-4, with D perhaps matching TRBD1 (6 bases). This CDR3 has 15 amino acids. Germline CDR1 reads SGDLS; CDR2 reads YYNGEE. The V end was cut by 0 bases, the J end by 6 bases, with 12 bases between.

This chain uses TRBV30 with TRBJ2-1, with 9 nucleotides matching TRBD2. Trimming took 0 bases from V and 2 from J; bases not matched to a gene: 11. The CDR3 is 18 amino acids. Germline loops: CDR1 GTSNPN, CDR2 SVGIG (reference sequence). The CDR3 DNA reads TGTGCCTGGAGTGTCTCCCCGGGGGCGGGGGGGCCCTACAATGAGCAGTTCTTC. Its translation: CAWSVSPGAGGPYNEQFF.

Here the CDR3 DNA reads TGTGCCACCAGTGATTTGCTTTTTCCAACAGGGGCCGATACGCAGTATTTT. Translation gives CATSDLLFPTGADTQYF. The chain is built from TRBV24-1 and TRBJ2-3, with TRBD1 matching over 7 bases. Unmatched junction bases numbered 11, after V lost 0 bases and J lost 6 bases. The CDR3 consists of 17 residues. Germline CDR1 KGHDR, CDR2 SFDVKD.

V gene TRBV28 combines with J gene TRBJ1-3, with no clear D. Germline assignment: CDR1 MDHEN and CDR2 SYDVKM. The CDR3 is 17 residues long. V lost 4 bases, J lost 5 bases, and 21 bases lay in between. The CDR3 DNA is TGTGCCAGCAGTTCCGTCCGGTCGGCGGAGGGAAGAAACACCATATATTTT. It translates to CASSSVRSAEGRNTIYF.